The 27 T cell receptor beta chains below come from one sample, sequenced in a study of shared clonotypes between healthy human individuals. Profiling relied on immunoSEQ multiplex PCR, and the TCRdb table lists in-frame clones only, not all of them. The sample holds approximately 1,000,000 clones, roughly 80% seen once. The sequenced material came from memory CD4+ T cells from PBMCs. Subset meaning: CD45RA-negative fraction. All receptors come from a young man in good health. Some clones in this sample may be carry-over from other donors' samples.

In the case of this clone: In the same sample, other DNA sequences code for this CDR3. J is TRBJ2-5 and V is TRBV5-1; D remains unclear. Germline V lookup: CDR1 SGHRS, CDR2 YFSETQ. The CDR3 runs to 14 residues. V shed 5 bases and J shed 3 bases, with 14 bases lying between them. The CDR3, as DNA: TGCGCCAGCAGTCTTGGTGTCAGCAAAGAGACCCAGTACTTC. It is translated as CASSLGVSKETQYF.

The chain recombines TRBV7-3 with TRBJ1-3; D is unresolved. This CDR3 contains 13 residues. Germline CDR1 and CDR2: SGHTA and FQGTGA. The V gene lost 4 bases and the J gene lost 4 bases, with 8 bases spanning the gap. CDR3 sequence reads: CASSSTVGNTIYF. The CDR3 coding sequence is TGTGCCAGCAGCTCGACGGTAGGAAACACCATATATTTT.

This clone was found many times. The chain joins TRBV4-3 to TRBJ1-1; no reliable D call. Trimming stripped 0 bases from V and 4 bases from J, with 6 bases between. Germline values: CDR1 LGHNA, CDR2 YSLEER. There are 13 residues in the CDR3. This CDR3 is CASSQDFSTEAFF. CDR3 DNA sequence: TGCGCCAGCAGCCAAGATTTCAGCACTGAAGCTTTCTTT.

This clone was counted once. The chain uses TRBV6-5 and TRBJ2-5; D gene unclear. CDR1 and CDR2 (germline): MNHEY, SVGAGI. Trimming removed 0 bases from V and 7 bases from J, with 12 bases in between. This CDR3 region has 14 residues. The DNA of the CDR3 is TGTGCCAGCAGTTACTCGCGTGGGGTAGGGACCCAGTACTTC. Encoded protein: CASSYSRGVGTQYF.

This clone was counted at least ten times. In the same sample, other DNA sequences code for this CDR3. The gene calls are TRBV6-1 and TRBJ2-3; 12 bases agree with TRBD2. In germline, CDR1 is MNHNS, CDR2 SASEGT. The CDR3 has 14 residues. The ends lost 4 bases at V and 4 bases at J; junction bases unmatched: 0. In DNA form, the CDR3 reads TGTGCCAGCAGTGGACTAGCGGGAGCAGATACGCAGTATTTT. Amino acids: CASSGLAGADTQYF.

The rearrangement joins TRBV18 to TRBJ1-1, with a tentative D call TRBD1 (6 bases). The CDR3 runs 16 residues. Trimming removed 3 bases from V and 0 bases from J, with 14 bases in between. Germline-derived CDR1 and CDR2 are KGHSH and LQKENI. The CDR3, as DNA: TGTGCCAGCTCACCGAGGGACATGCTGTTGAACACTGAAGCTTTCTTT. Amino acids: CASSPRDMLLNTEAFF.

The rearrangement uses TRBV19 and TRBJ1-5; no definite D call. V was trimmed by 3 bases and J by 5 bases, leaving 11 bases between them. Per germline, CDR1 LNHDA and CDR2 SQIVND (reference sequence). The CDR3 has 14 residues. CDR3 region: CASSIGVGDQPQHF. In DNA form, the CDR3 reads TGTGCCAGTAGTATCGGCGTCGGAGATCAGCCCCAGCATTTT.

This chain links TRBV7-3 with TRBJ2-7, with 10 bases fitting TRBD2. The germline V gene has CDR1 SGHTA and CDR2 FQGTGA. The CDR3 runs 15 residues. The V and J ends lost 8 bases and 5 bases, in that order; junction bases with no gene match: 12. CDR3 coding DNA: TGTGCCAGCTTCGAAAGAGGGCTAGCGGGAGACGAGCAGTACTTC. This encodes CASFERGLAGDEQYF.

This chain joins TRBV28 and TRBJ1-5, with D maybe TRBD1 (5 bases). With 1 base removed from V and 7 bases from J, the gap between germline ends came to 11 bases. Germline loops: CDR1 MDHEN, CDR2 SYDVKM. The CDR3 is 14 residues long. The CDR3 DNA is TGTGCCAGCAGTTTATCGTCAGGGTGGCAGCCCCAGCATTTT. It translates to CASSLSSGWQPQHF.

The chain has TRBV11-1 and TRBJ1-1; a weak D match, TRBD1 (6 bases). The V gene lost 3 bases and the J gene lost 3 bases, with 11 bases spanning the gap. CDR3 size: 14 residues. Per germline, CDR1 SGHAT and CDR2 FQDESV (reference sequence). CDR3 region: CASSLRGWDTEAFF. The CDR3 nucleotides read TGTGCCAGCAGCTTGAGGGGGTGGGACACTGAAGCTTTCTTT.

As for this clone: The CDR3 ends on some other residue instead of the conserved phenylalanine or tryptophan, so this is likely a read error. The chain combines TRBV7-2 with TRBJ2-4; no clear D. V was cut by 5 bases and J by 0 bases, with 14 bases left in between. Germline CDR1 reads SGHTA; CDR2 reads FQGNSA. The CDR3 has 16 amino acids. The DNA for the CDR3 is TGTGCCAGCAGCCTCGTCAGGCATCTAGCCAAAAACATTCAGTACTCC. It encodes CASSLVRHLAKNIQYS.

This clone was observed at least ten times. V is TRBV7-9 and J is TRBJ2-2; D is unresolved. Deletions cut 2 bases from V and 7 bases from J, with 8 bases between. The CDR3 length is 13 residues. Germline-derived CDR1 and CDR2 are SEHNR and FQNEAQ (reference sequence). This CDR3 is CASSLQYVGELFF. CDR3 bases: TGTGCCAGCAGCTTACAGTATGTCGGGGAGCTGTTTTTT.

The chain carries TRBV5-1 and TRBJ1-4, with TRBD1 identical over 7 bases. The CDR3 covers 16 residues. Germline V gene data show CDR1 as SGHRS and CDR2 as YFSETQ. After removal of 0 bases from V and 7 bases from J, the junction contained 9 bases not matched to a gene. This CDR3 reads CASSLALAGGGEKLFF. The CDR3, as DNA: TGCGCCAGCAGCTTGGCCCTGGCAGGGGGAGGTGAAAAACTGTTTTTT.

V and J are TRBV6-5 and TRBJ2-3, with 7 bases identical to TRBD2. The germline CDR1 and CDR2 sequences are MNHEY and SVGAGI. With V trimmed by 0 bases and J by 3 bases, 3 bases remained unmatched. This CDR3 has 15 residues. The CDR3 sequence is CASSYSGTITDTQYF. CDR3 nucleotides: TGTGCCAGCAGTTACTCGGGGACTATAACAGATACGCAGTATTTT.

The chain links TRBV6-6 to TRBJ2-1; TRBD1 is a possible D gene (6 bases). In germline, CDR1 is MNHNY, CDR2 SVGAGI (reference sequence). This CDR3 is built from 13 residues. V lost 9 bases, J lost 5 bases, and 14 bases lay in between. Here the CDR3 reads CASRQDSNNEQFF. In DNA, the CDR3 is TGTGCCAGTAGACAGGACTCTAACAATGAGCAGTTCTTC.

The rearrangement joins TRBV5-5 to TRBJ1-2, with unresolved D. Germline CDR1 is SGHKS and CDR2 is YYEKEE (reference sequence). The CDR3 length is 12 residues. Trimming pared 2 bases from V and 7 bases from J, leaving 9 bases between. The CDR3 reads CASSLIGLGYTF. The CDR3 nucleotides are TGTGCCAGCAGCTTAATCGGCCTTGGCTACACCTTC. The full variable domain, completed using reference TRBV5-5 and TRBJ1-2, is DAGVTQSPTHLIKTRGQQVTLRCSPISGHKSVSWYQQVLGQGPQFIFQYYEKEERGRGNFPDRFSARQFPNYSSELNVNALLLGDSALYLCASSLIGLGYTFGSGTRLTVV.

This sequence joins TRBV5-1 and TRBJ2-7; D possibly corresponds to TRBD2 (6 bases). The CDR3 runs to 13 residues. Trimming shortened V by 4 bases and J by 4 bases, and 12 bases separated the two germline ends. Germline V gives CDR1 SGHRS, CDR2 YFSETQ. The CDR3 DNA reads TGCGCCAGCAGCGGGGGACTGGGATACGAGCAGTACTTC. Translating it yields CASSGGLGYEQYF.

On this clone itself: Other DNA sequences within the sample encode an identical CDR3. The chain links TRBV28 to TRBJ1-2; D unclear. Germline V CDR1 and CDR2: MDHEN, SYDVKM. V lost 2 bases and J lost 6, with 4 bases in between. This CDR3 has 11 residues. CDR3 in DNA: TGTGCCAGCAGTTTAACAGATGGCTACACCTTC. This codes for CASSLTDGYTF.

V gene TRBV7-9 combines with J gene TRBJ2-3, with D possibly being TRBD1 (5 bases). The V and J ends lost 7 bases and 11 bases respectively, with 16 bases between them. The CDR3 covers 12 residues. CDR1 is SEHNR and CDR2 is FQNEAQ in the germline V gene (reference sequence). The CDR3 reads CASNPQGTGQYF. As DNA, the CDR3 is TGTGCCAGCAACCCTCAGGGAACTGGGCAGTATTTT.

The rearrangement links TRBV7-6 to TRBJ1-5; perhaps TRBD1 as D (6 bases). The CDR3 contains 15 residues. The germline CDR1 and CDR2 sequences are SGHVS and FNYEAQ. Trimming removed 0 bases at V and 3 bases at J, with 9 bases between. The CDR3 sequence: CASSLATGANQPQHF. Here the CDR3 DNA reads TGTGCCAGCAGCTTAGCAACGGGGGCCAATCAGCCCCAGCATTTT.

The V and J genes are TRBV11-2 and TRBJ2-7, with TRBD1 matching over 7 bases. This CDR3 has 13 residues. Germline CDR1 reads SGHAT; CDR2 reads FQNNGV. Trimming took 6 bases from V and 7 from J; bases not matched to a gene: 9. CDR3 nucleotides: TGTGCCAGCAGTTCAGGACAGGTCGCAGAGCAGTACTTC. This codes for CASSSGQVAEQYF.

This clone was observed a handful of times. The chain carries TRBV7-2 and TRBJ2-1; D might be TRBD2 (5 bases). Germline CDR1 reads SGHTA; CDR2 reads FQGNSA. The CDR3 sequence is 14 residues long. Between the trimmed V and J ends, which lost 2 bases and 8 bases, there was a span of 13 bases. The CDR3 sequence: CASSLPGSAHEQFF. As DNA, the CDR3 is TGTGCCAGCAGCTTACCGGGTAGCGCCCATGAGCAGTTCTTC.

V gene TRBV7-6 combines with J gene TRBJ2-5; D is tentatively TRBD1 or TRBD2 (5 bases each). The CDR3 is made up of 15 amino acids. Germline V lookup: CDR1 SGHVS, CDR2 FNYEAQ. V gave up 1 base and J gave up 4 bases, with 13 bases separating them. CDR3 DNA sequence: TGTGCCAGCAGCTTAGGTGGGACCCTGGGAGAGACCCAGTACTTC. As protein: CASSLGGTLGETQYF.

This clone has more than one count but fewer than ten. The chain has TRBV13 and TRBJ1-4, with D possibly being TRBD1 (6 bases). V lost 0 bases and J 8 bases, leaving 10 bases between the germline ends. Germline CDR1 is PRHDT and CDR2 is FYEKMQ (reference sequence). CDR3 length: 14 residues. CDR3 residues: CASSLGLTGEKLFF. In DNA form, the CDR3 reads TGTGCCAGCAGCTTAGGATTGACAGGCGAAAAACTGTTTTTT.

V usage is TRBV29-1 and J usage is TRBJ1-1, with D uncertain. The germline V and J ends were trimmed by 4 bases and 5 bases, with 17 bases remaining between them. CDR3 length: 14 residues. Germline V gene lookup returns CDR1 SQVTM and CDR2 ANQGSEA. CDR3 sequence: CSVVVGLRQTEAFF. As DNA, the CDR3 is TGCAGCGTTGTGGTTGGGCTCAGGCAAACTGAAGCTTTCTTT.

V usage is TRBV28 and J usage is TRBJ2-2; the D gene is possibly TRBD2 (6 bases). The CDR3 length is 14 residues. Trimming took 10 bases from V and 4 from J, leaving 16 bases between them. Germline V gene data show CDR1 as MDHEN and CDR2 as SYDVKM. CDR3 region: CAIRRDSTTGELFF. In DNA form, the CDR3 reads TGTGCCATTCGTCGGGACTCCACCACCGGGGAGCTGTTTTTT.

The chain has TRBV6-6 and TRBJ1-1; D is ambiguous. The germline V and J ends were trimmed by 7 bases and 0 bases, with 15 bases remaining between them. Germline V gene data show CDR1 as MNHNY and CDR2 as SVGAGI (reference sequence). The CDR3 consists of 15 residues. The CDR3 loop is CASTKRDTMNTEAFF. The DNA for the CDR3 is TGTGCCAGCACCAAGCGAGACACCATGAACACTGAAGCTTTCTTT.